The source of this T cell receptor (beta chain) is a study of blood T cells in healthy people across ages (dated by TCRdb to between 2014 and 2017). With respect to the entire study: In model experiments, template switching captured roughly one uniquely barcoded TCR beta cDNA molecule for every two T cells. Age-related changes in TCR beta repertoire diversity were measured in the study by deep sequencing normalized with unique cDNA molecular identifiers. The donors were divided into four age groups: young (average about 16 years), middle-aged (about 39), aged (approximately 64) and long-lived (more than 75). Donors of different ages were randomly distributed across sequencing lanes to avoid experimental bias. Using the same blood draw, the study looked at two additional independent replicas of 1 million unique cDNA reads for two donors, one aged 18 to 30 and the other aged 80 or older. Broad study findings and their caveats: Compared with the aged group, the long-lived group had more naive CD4+ T cells, fewer expanded clones and increased TCR diversity, a pattern suggesting age selection. Donor CMV infection status was unknown, potentially confounding age-related changes in expanded clonotypes. A strong correlation was found between observed TCR beta diversity and the percentage of naive T cells measured by flow cytometry. Observed TCR beta diversity per million T cells fell roughly linearly with age, and a significant reduction was already apparent by age roughly 40. Estimates of total diversity from one million sequenced T cells were regarded as lower bounds and underestimates. Because profiling used bulk unsorted PBMCs, naive and antigen-experienced compartments could not be compared conclusively.

With regard to this clonotype: It lacks a known antigen. Base quality data are lacking; no much larger clone is found one base away.

Donors were about 36 systemically healthy Caucasian individuals from Russia aged 6 to 90 years. Roughly 10 milliliters of peripheral blood were collected from each donor into EDTA-treated Vacutainer tubes. Ficoll-Paque density-gradient centrifugation was used to isolate PBMCs, with at least 7 million per sample. Total RNA, at least 5.5 micrograms per sample, was extracted from PBMCs with Trizol reagent. For every donor, an aliquot of PBMCs went through flow cytometry to measure the percentages of naive CD45RAhigh/CD27high T cells. Library generation was performed with 5' RACE. The sequencer was an Illumina HiSeq 2500. The second PCR ran for about 6 to 11 cycles and used a J-beta primer mix along with a sample-barcoded 5' primer. Each TCR beta cDNA molecule received a unique molecular identifier from a template-switch 5' adaptor carrying 12 random nucleotides. Each sample yielded at least 3 million CDR3-containing paired-end reads. First-strand cDNA was synthesized from all RNA with the Mint cDNA synthesis kit, primed by a TRBC-specific oligonucleotide. All cDNA was treated with uracil-DNA glycosylase and then went through a first 18-cycle PCR with the universal primers M1SS and BC2_uni_R. In the paper's pipeline: Each sample was normalized by randomly selecting 1 million high-quality reads, each carrying a distinct molecular identifier. Reads with shared molecular identifiers were discarded instead of being binned into consensus sequences. MiTCR, run with a Q25 quality threshold and the strictest error-elimination algorithm, handled CDR3 identification, clonotype clustering and error correction. A nonparametric unseen species model using Euler transformation provided a lower-bound estimate of total TCR beta diversity. TCRdb handled the public reads itself, with Q25 trimming in fastp and clone calling in MiXCR, and kept productive beta chains. Rows with one shared CDR3 protein collapse into an entry with the most common genes and DNA. TCRdb, not the authors, supplied the V and J calls. The sample has about 1,400,000 distinct CDR3 sequences on record, roughly 59% of them singletons. In total, the top ten clones hold 6.5% to 8.5% of the sample.

Sequencing was carried out using blood. The source is a man aged 18 to 35 in good health.

The CDR3 here reads CASSHGTGQVFYEQYF. The DNA sequence reads TGTGCCAGCAGTCACGGGACGGGACAAGTCTTTTACGAGCAGTACTTC. Recombination joined TRBV27 with TRBJ2-7; possibly the D gene is TRBD1, per 6 matching bases. Measured from the cysteine to the phenylalanine, the CDR3 is 16 residues long. Of all the DNA, just the CDR3 is kept, 48 bases in frame from base 1. Looking up the germline V gene (reference sequence) yields CDR1 MNHEY and CDR2 SMNVEV. The trim is 5 bases for V and 4 bases for J, with a gap of 21 bases between the germline ends.